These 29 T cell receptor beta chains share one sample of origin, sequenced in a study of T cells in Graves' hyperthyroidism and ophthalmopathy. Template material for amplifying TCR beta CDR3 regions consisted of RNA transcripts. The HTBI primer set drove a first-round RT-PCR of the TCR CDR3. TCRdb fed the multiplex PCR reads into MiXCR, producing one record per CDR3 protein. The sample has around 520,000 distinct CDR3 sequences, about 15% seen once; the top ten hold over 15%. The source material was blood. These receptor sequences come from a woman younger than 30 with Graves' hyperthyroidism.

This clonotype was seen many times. In nucleotides, the CDR3 is TGTGCCAGCAGTGAAGATCCTGGAGGGGTAATTGAGCAGTTCTTC. This sequence encodes CASSEDPGGVIEQFF. The rearrangement links TRBV12-3 or TRBV12-4 to TRBJ2-1, with a possible D match to TRBD2 (6 bases). Trimming left V 5 bases short and J 9 bases short, with 20 bases between. The CDR3 is 15 amino acids.

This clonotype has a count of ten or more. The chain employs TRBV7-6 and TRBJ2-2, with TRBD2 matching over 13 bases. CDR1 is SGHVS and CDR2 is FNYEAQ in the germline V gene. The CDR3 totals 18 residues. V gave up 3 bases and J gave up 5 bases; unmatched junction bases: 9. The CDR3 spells CASSFDLLAGGPTGELFF. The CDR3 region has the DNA TGTGCCAGCAGCTTTGACCTACTAGCGGGAGGGCCTACCGGGGAGCTGTTTTTT.

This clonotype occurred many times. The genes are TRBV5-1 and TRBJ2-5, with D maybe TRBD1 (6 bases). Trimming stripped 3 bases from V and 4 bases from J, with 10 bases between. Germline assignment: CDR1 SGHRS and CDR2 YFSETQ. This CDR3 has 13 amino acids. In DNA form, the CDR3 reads TGCGCCAGCAGCTCCGTGGGGGCAGAGACCCAGTACTTC. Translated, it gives CASSSVGAETQYF.

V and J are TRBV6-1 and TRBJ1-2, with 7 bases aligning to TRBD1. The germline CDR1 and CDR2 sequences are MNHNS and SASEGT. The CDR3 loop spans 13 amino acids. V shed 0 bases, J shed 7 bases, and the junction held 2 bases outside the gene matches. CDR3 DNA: TGTGCCAGCAGTGAAGCACAGGGGAGTGGCTACACCTTC. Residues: CASSEAQGSGYTF.

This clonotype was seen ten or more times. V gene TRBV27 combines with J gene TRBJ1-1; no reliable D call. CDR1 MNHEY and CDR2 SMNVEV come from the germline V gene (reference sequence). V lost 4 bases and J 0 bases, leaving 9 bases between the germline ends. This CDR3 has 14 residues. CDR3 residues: CASSSLMMNTEAFF. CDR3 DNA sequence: TGTGCCAGCAGTTCTCTGATGATGAACACTGAAGCTTTCTTT.

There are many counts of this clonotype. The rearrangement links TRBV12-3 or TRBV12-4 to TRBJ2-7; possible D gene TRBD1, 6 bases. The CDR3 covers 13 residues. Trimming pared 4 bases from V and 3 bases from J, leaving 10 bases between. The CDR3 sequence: CASSSGHGYEQYV. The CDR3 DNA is TGTGCCAGCAGTTCGGGACACGGCTACGAGCAGTACGTC.

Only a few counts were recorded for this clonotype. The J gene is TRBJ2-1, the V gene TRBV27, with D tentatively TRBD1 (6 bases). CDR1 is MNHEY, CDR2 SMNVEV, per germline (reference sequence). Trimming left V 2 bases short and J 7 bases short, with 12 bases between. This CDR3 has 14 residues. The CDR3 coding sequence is TGTGCCAGCAGTTTAGGGGGCGCCGCTAATGAGCAGTTCTTC. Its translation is CASSLGGAANEQFF.

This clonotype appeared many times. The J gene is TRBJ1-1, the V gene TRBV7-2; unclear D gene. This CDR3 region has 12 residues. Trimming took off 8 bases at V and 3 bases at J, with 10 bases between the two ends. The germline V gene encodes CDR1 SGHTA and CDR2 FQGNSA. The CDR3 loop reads CASEYQDTEAFF. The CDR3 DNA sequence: TGTGCCAGCGAATACCAGGACACTGAAGCTTTCTTT. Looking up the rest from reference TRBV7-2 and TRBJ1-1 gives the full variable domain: GAGVSQSPSNKVTEKGKDVELRCDPISGHTALYWYRQSLGQGLEFLIYFQGNSAPDKSGLPSDRFSAERTGGSVSTLTIQRTQQEDSAVYLCASEYQDTEAFFGQGTRLTVV.

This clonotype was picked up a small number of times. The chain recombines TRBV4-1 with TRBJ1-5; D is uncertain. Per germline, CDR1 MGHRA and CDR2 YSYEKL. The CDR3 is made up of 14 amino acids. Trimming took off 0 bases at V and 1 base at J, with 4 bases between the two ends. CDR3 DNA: TGCGCCAGCAGCCAAGATCACAGCAATCAGCCCCAGCATTTT. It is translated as CASSQDHSNQPQHF.

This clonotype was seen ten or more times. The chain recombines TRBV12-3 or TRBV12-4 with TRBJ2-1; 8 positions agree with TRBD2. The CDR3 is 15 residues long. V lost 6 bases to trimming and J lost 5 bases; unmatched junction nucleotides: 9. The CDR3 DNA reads TGTGCCAGCAGCCTTAGCGGGATGGGAGACAATGAGCAGTTCTTC. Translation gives CASSLSGMGDNEQFF.

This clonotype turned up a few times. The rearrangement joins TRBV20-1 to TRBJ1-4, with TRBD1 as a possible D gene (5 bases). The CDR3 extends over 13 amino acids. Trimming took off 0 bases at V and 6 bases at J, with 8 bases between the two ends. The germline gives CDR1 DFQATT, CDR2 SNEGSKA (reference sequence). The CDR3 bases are TGCAGTGCTAGAGAGGGGGAGGATGAAAAACTGTTTTTT. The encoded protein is CSAREGEDEKLFF.

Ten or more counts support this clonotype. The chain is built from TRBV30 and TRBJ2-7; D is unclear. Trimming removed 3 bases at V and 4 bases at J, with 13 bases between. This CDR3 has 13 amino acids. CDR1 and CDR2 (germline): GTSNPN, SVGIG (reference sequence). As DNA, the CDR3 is TGTGCCTGGAGCGCGACTTATCAATACGAGCAGTACGTC. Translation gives CAWSATYQYEQYV.

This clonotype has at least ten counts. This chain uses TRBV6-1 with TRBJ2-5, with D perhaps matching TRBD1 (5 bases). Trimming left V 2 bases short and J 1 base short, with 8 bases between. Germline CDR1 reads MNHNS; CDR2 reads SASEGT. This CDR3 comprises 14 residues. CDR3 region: CASSETGIQETQYF. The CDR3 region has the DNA TGTGCCAGCAGTGAAACAGGAATCCAAGAGACCCAGTACTTC.

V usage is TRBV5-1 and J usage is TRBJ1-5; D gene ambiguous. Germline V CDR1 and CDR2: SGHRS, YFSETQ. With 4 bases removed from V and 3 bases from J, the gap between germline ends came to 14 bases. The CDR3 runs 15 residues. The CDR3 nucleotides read TGCGCCAGCAGCACCTCCCCCAATGACAATCAGCCCCAGCATTTT. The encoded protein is CASSTSPNDNQPQHF.

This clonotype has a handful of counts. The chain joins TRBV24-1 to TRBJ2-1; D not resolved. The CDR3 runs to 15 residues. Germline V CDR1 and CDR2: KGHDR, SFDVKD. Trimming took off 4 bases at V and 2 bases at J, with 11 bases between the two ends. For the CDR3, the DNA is TGTGCCACCAGTGAACGCGGAAGGACCTACAATGAGCAGTTCTTC. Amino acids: CATSERGRTYNEQFF.

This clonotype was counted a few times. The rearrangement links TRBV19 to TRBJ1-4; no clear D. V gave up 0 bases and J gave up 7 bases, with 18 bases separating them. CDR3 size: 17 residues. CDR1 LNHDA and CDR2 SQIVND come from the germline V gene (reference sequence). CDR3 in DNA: TGTGCCAGTAGTATAGATTCAAGGACGACCAAGCGTGAAAAACTGTTTTTT. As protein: CASSIDSRTTKREKLFF.

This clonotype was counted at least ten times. The CDR3 region is CASSLVTTGTWSEQFF. As DNA, the CDR3 is TGTGCCAGCAGCTTAGTTACAACAGGGACGTGGAGTGAGCAGTTCTTC. V gene TRBV11-2 combines with J gene TRBJ2-1, with D possibly TRBD1 on 6 matching bases. Per germline, CDR1 SGHAT and CDR2 FQNNGV. The CDR3 totals 16 residues. The germline V and J ends were trimmed by 1 base and 9 bases, with 19 bases remaining between them.

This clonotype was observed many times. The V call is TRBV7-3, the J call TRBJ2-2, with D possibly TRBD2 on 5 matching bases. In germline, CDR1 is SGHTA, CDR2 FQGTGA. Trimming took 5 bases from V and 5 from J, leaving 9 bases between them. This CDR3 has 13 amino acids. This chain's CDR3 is CASSPERTGELFF. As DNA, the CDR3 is TGTGCCAGCAGCCCCGAGCGGACCGGGGAGCTGTTTTTT.

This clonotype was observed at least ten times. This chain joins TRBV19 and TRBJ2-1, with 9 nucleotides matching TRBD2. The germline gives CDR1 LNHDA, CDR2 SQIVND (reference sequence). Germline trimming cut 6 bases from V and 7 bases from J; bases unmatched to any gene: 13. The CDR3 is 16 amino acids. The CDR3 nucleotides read TGTGCCAGTAGGCCCGCAGGCGGGAGGGGTTTTAATGAGCAGTTCTTC. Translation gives CASRPAGGRGFNEQFF.

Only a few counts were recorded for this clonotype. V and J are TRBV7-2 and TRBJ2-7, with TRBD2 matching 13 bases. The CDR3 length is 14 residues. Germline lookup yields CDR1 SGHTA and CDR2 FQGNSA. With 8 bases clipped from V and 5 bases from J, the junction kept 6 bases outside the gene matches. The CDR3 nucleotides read TGTGCCAGCGAGGAGGGACTAGCGGGAAACGAGCAGTACTTC. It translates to CASEEGLAGNEQYF. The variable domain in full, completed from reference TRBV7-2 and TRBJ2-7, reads GAGVSQSPSNKVTEKGKDVELRCDPISGHTALYWYRQSLGQGLEFLIYFQGNSAPDKSGLPSDRFSAERTGGSVSTLTIQRTQQEDSAVYLCASEEGLAGNEQYFGPGTRLTVT.

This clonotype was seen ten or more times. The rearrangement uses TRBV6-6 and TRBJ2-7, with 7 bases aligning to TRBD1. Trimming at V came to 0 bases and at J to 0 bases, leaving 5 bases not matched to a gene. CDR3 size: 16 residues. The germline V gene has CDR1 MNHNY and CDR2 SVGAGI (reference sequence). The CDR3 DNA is TGTGCCAGCAGTTACTCTTCGACAGGGAGCTCCTACGAGCAGTACTTC. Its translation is CASSYSSTGSSYEQYF.

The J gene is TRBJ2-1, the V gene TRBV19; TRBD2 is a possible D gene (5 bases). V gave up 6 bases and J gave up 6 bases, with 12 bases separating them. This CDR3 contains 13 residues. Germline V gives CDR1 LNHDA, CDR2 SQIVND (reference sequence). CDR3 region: CASSRSAFNEQFF. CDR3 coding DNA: TGTGCCAGTAGCCGTAGCGCATTCAATGAGCAGTTCTTC.

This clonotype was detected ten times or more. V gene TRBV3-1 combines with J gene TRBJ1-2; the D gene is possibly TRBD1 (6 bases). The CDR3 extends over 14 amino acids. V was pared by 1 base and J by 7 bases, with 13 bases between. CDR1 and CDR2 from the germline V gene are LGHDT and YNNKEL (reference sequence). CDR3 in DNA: TGTGCCAGCAGCCAAGCCTCCAGGGGTGTTGGCTACACCTTC. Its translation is CASSQASRGVGYTF.

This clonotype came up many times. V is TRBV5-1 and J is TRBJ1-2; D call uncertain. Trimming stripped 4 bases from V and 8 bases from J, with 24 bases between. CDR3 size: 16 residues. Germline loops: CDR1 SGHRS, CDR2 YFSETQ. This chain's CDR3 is CASSHSPPEGLKGYTF. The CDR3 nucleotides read TGCGCCAGCAGCCACTCCCCTCCGGAGGGTTTAAAAGGCTACACCTTC. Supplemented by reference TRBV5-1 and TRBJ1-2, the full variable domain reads KAGVTQTPRYLIKTRGQQVTLSCSPISGHRSVSWYQQTPGQGLQFLFEYFSETQRNKGNFPGRFSGRQFSNSRSEMNVSTLELGDSALYLCASSHSPPEGLKGYTFGSGTRLTVV.

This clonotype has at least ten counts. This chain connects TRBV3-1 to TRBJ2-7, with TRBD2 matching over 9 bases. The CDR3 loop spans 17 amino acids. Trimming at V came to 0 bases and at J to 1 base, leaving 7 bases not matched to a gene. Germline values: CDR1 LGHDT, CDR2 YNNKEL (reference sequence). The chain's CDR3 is CASSQDPAGLASYEQYF. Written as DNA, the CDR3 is TGTGCCAGCAGCCAAGACCCGGCGGGACTAGCTTCCTACGAGCAGTACTTC.

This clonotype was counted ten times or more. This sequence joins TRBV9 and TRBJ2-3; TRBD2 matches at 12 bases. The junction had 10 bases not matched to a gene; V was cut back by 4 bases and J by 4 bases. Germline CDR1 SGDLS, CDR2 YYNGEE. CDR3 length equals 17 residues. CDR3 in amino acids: CASSPRGGLAGSDTQYF. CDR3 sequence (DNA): TGTGCCAGCAGCCCGCGAGGGGGACTAGCGGGTTCAGATACGCAGTATTTT.

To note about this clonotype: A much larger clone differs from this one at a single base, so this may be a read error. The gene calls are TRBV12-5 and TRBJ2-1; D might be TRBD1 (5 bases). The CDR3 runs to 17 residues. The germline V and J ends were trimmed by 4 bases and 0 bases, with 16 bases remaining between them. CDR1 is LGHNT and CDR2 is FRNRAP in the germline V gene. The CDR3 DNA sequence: TGTGCTAGTGGTTCCCCCCCTAGGACACGCTCCTACAATGAGCAGTTCTTC. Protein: CASGSPPRTRSYNEQFF.

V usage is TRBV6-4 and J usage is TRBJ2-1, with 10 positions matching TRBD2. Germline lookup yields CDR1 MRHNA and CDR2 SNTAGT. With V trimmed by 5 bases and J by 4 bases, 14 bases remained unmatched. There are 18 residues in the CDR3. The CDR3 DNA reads TGTGCCAGCAGTTACTTGGGTCTAGCGGGAGTGTTGTACAATGAGCAGTTCTTC. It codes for CASSYLGLAGVLYNEQFF.

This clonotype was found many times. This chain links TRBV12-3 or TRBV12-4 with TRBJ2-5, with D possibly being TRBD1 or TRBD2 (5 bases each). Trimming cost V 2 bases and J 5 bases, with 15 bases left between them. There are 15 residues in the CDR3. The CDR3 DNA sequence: TGTGCCAGCAGTTTACCCCCCGGGACGGAGGAGACCCAGTACTTC. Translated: CASSLPPGTEETQYF.